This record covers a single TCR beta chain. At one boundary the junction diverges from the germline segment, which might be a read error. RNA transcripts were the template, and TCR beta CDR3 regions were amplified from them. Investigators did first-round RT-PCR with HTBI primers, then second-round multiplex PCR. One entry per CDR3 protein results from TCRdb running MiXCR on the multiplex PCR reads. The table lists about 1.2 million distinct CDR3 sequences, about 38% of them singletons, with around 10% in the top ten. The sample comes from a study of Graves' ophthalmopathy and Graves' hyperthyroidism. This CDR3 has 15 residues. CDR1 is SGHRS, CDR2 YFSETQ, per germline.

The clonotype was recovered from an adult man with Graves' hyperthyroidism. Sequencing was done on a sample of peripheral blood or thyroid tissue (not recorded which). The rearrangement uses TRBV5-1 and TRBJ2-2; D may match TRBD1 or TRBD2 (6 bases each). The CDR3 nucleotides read TGCGCCAGCAGCCAGTCATCGGGGGACACCGAGGAGCTGTTTTTT. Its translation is CASSQSSGDTEELFF.